This TCR beta chain originates from a study of T cell responses to AZD1222 COVID-19 vaccine. Libraries were prepared by immunoSEQ multiplex PCR; TCRdb keeps only in-frame clonotypes and omits some of them. Among around 120,000 clones listed, roughly 85% were seen once. Points from the study as a whole: The peak T cell response came first, and repertoires were sampled only after it.

CDR1 is LGHDT and CDR2 is YNNKEL in the germline V gene (reference sequence). CDR3 length: 15 residues. V gave up 1 base and J gave up 0 bases, with 9 bases separating them. As to this clone: As yet, its antigen is unknown.

The clonotype comes from an adult in good health. The source material was peripheral blood, sampled on day 0 of MenACWY control vaccination. The gene calls are TRBV3-1 (or the pseudogene TRBV3-2) and TRBJ1-1; D is undetermined. The CDR3 here is CASSQGLGLNTEAFF. CDR3 nucleotide sequence: TGTGCCAGCAGCCAAGGTCTGGGCTTGAACACTGAAGCTTTCTTT.